This T cell receptor beta chain was recorded in a study of T cell clonotyping in hematopoietic cell transplantation. Study information: Recipients' pretransplant samples followed cytoreduction. General study findings and limits: Few recipient clonotypes overlapped donors; over 95% were de novo at given depth. Pathologically expanded recipient clonotypes increased progressively from day 30 to day 180 as diversity fell.

Concerning this clone itself: The antigen remains unidentified.

Stated time point: recipient sample about 28 days before transplant, after cytoreduction. Measured with immunoSEQ multiplex PCR; TCRdb has only the in-frame clones, and not every one. The sample consists of more than 40,000 clones, 85% of them appearing once. The CDR3 has 16 residues. CDR1 and CDR2 (germline): LGHNA, YNFKEQ. Trimming took off 4 bases at V and 9 bases at J, with 22 bases between the two ends. The sample consisted of peripheral blood mononuclear cells, taken before stem cell transplant. V usage is TRBV4-2 and J usage is TRBJ2-1; D is perhaps TRBD2 (9 bases). This TCR came from a man aged 55 to 70 with acute myeloid leukemia. Some clones in this sample may be carry-over from other donors' samples. The CDR3 is CASSPQGAGGRFEQFF. DNA for the CDR3: TGTGCCAGCAGCCCCCAGGGGGCGGGGGGGCGGTTTGAGCAGTTCTTC.